This T cell receptor beta chain was captured in a study of cytomegalovirus exposure and HLA in healthy donors. The PCR had 60 Vbeta and 13 Jbeta primers. Using immunoSEQ multiplex PCR, the repertoire was profiled, and TCRdb retains in-frame clones only, with some absent. Of about 100,000 clones in the sample, roughly 74% are singletons; the top ten hold approximately 3%. The V end was cut by 4 bases, the J end by 0 bases, with 13 bases between. Germline V CDR1 and CDR2: SEHNR, FQNEAQ (reference sequence). The CDR3 covers 15 residues. The sequence was collected from a female donor in good health and CMV-seropositive. The sequencing input was PBMCs. J is TRBJ2-7 and V is TRBV7-9; a weak D match, TRBD2 (5 bases). The CDR3 loop is CASSSPDFISYEQYF. The CDR3 DNA reads as TGTGCCAGCAGCTCGCCGGACTTCATCTCCTACGAGCAGTACTTC.